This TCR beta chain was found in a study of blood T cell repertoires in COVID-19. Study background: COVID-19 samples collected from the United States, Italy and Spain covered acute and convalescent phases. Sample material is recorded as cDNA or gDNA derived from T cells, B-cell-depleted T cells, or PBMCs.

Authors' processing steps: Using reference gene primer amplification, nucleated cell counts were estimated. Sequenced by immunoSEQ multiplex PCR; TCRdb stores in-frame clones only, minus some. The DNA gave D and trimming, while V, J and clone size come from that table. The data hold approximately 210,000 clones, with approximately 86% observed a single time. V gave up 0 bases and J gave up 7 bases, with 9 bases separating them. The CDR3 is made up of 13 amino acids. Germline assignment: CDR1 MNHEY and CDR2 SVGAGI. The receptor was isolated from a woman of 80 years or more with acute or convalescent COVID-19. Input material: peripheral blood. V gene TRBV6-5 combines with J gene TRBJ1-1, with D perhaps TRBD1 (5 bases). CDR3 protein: CASSYSGQLEAFF. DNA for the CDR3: TGTGCCAGCAGTTACTCGGGGCAGCTTGAAGCTTTCTTT.